This T cell receptor beta chain stems from a study of T-cell reconstitution after alpha-beta-depleted transplantation in children. The CDR3 runs to 13 residues. CDR1 is MNHEY and CDR2 is SMNVEV in the germline V gene (reference sequence). Trimming took 5 bases from V and 5 from J, leaving 12 bases between them. A library of TCRbeta sequences, prepared with unique molecular identifiers, was generated. MiXCR was run by TCRdb on the PCR reads, yielding one entry per CDR3 protein. Of some 590,000 distinct CDR3 sequences detected, approximately 10% appear once; the ten largest clones hold roughly 3.9%. This clonotype was picked up many times.

The specimen comprised PBMCs from the stem cell graft donor, sampled from the stem cell graft. This sequence was found in a human donor who donated a stem cell graft to a child with acute myeloid leukemia. V is TRBV27 and J is TRBJ2-5; perhaps TRBD2 as D (6 bases). The chain's CDR3 is CASSPGLRETQYF. The CDR3, as DNA: TGTGCCAGCAGTCCGGGACTGCGGGAGACCCAGTACTTC.